This T cell receptor (beta chain) was found in a study of shared clonotypes between healthy human individuals. As regards this clone: Its antigen is as yet unknown. Its ends do not fully match the called genes, so a read error is possible.

Study conclusions and caveats: Among donors, sharing of clonotypes was expected to be affected by sequencing depth.

Clones were sequenced by immunoSEQ multiplex PCR, and TCRdb holds only the in-frame ones, with some missing. The table shows around 2.1 million clones, with 85% to 95% occurring only once. Germline V lookup: CDR1 MDHEN, CDR2 SYDVKM. CDR3 length: 17 residues. Naive CD8 populations comprised CD45RO-negative cells positively selected for CCR7, excluding terminally differentiated effector memory CD45RA+ cells. The chain links TRBV28 to TRBJ2-7; no reliable D call. The specimen sequenced was naive CD8+ T cells from PBMCs. This TCR came from a man younger than 35 in good health. Some clones in this sample may be carry-over from other donors' samples. The CDR3 bases are TGTGCCAGCAGTTTTATGTCAGAGCAACCATACCCCTACGGGCAGTACTTC. Translating it yields CASSFMSEQPYPYGQYF.